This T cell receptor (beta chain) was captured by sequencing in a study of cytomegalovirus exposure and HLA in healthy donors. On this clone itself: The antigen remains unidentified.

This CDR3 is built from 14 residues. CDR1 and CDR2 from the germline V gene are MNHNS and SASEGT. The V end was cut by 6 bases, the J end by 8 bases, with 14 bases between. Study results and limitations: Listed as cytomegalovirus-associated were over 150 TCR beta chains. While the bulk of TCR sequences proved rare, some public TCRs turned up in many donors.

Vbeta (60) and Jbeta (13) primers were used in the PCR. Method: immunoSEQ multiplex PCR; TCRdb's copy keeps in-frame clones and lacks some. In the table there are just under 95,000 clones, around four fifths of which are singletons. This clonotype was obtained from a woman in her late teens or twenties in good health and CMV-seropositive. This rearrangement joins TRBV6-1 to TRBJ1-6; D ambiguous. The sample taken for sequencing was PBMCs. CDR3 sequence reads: CASSVAEVDSPLHF. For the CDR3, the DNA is TGTGCCAGCAGCGTAGCGGAGGTGGATTCACCCCTCCACTTT.